This record concerns one T cell receptor (beta chain) sequence. Its cognate antigen is unknown. The donors were part of the validation cohort of over a hundred subjects. That cohort was separate from the first cohort, which comprised about 730 subjects. The method was immunoSEQ multiplex PCR; TCRdb's version includes in-frame clones alone and lacks a portion of them. The sample includes 150,000 to 200,000 clones, approximately 86% of them seen just once. The data were taken from a study of cytomegalovirus exposure and HLA in healthy donors. Germline-derived CDR1 and CDR2 are SNHLY and FYNNEI. This CDR3 contains 14 residues. V trimming: 5 bases; J trimming: 4 bases; junction bases outside the gene matches: 4. General study findings and limits: High sensitivity and specificity were reportedly achieved when the classifier diagnosed cytomegalovirus status. Altogether, some 160 TCR beta chains were recorded as cytomegalovirus-associated.

Material: PBMCs. The sequence came from a man aged 18-30 years in good health and CMV-seropositive. The chain carries TRBV2 and TRBJ2-2; 7 nucleotides align to TRBD1. CDR3 DNA: TGTGCCAGCAGTAGGGGGCGCGTCACCGGGGAGCTGTTTTTT. It specifies CASSRGRVTGELFF.